This is a list of T cell receptor beta chains from one sample in a study of blood T cell repertoires in COVID-19. Sequencing was performed with immunoSEQ multiplex PCR; in TCRdb, only in-frame clones are kept and a portion is missing. Of approximately 230,000 clones listed, roughly 80% are singletons. The source material was peripheral blood. The receptors stem from an elderly man with acute or convalescent COVID-19. CDR3s include the opening cysteine and the closing phenylalanine or tryptophan. The D gene is left open where the match is weak. Expanded clones are given a class, and other clones once, few, many or no size at all.

clone_size | j_call | v_call | d_call | cdr3_nt | cdr3_aa
. | TRBJ1-1 | TRBV5-3 | . | TGTGCCAGAAGCTTTCTCACACAGAACACTGAAGCTTTCTTT | CARSFLTQNTEAFF
. | TRBJ2-7 | TRBV11-2 | . | TGTGCCAGCAGCTTGTACTACGAGCAGTACTTC | CASSLYYEQYF
. | TRBJ1-2 | TRBV27 | TRBD1 | TGTGCCAGCAGCAGGACAGGGAATAACTATGGCTACACCTTC | CASSRTGNNYGYTF
few | TRBJ1-2 | TRBV30 | . | TGTGCCTGGAGTGAGGGGGCTAACTATGGCTACACCTTC | CAWSEGANYGYTF
. | TRBJ1-2 | TRBV5-1 | TRBD1 | TGCGCCAGCCGCTCGGGACAGGGGGATTATGGCTACACCTTC | CASRSGQGDYGYTF
. | TRBJ1-5 | TRBV30 | . | TGTGCCTGGGCGGCCCCTTCTAATCAGCCCCAGCATTTT | CAWAAPSNQPQHF
. | TRBJ2-7 | TRBV6-6 | TRBD2 | TGTGCCAGCAGTAGAGATGACGGGAGGTCTTGCGAGCAGTACTTC | CASSRDDGRSCEQYF
. | TRBJ1-1 | TRBV19 | TRBD1 | TGTGCCAGTAGGCTGACAGTCCTTAGACAGGGCGCTGAAGCTTTCTTT | CASRLTVLRQGAEAFF
. | TRBJ2-5 | TRBV7-9 | TRBD2 | TGTGCCAGCAGCCCTAGCGGGAGAAAAGAGACCCAGTACTTC | CASSPSGRKETQYF
. | TRBJ1-5 | TRBV19 | TRBD1 | TGTGCCAGTAGCCTGTCCGGGACAGGGGTTGGTAGCAATCAGCCCCAGCATTTT | CASSLSGTGVGSNQPQHF
. | TRBJ1-5 | TRBV11-2 | . | TGTGCCAGCAGCTTAGTTGGCGGCCCCGGGCGGGGCAATCAGCCCCAGCATTTT | CASSLVGGPGRGNQPQHF
once | TRBJ1-6 | TRBV14 | TRBD1 | TGTGCCAGCAGCCACTATGTGGACAGGATGGGGAATTCACCCCTCCACTTT | CASSHYVDRMGNSPLHF
. | TRBJ1-5 | TRBV27 | TRBD1 | TGTGCCAGCAGTGAATCCGGGACAGGGTTTCAGCCCCAGCATTTT | CASSESGTGFQPQHF
. | TRBJ2-1 | TRBV19 | TRBD2 | TGTGCCAGTAGTCCCCGACTAGCGGGAGGGTCGGGGCAGTTCTTC | CASSPRLAGGSGQFF
few | TRBJ1-1 | TRBV6-5 | . | TGTGCCAGCAGGACGGGAACTGAAGCTTTCTTT | CASRTGTEAFF
. | TRBJ2-2 | TRBV19 | . | TGTGCCAGTAGACGGGTAACTAACACCGGGGAGCTGTTTTTT | CASRRVTNTGELFF